A single sample gave rise to the 10 T cell receptor beta chains below, sequenced in a study of blood T cells in healthy people across ages. A second roughly 6 to 12 cycle PCR used barcoded and J-beta primers. TCRdb itself ran the 5' RACE reads through MiXCR, one entry per CDR3 protein. The table includes 1.4 million or so distinct CDR3 sequences, 35% to 45% detected once. Sequencing input: blood. The receptors shown here come from a woman aged 18-29 years in good health.

V and J are TRBV10-3 and TRBJ2-2; tentative D call: TRBD1 (7 bases). V lost 3 bases to trimming and J lost 3 bases, with 8 bases between them. The CDR3 is 14 residues long. Germline CDR1 reads ENHRY; CDR2 reads SYGVKD. The CDR3 bases are TGTGCCATCAGTGACAGGGGGGACACCGGGGAGCTGTTTTTT. Translated, it gives CAISDRGDTGELFF.

This clonotype is a singleton in its sample. The V gene is TRBV28, the J gene TRBJ2-1; D remains unclear. CDR3 length: 11 amino acids. Germline V lookup: CDR1 MDHEN, CDR2 SYDVKM. Trimming removed 7 bases from V and 13 bases from J, with 14 bases in between. The CDR3, as DNA: TGTGCCAGCACCTCGCCCTGGGCTCAGTTCTTC. As protein: CASTSPWAQFF.

Note on this clonotype: At one end, the junction sequence differs from germline, possibly due to a read error. The rearrangement uses TRBV5-5 and TRBJ1-6, with D uncertain. The germline V gene has CDR1 SGHKS and CDR2 YYEKEE (reference sequence). This CDR3 has 16 amino acids. CDR3: CASRLASAPYNSPLHF. The CDR3 nucleotides read TGTGCCAGCAGATTGGCCAGTGCCCCCTATAATTCACCCCTCCACTTT.

This clonotype was found a few times. The V call is TRBV18, the J call TRBJ1-1; D is unclear. Germline loops: CDR1 KGHSH, CDR2 LQKENI. The CDR3 has 13 residues. The ends were cut back, 2 bases at V and 5 bases at J, with 9 bases in the middle. The CDR3 sequence is CASSPYSGTEAFF. CDR3 bases: TGTGCCAGCTCACCATACTCGGGTACTGAAGCTTTCTTT.

The chain joins TRBV4-1 to TRBJ1-1; D is uncertain. The CDR3 is 15 residues long. V was shortened by 2 bases and J by 1 base, with 11 bases between the two germline ends. Germline V gene lookup returns CDR1 MGHRA and CDR2 YSYEKL. CDR3 sequence: CASSQSPYTNTEAFF. As DNA, the CDR3 is TGCGCCAGCAGCCAAAGCCCTTACACGAACACTGAAGCTTTCTTT.

The chain uses TRBV15 and TRBJ1-1; D is undetermined. V was cut by 6 bases and J by 1 base, with 9 bases left in between. CDR3 size: 13 residues. Germline CDR1 LNHNV, CDR2 YYDKDF (reference sequence). In nucleotides, the CDR3 is TGTGCCACCAGTCGAGGAGAGAACACTGAAGCTTTCTTT. The encoded protein is CATSRGENTEAFF.

This clonotype was picked up a small number of times. This sequence joins TRBV21-1 and TRBJ1-5. TRBV21-1 is an annotated pseudogene. This CDR3 contains 18 residues. For the CDR3, the DNA is TGTGCCAGCAGCAACCCAGGAAGGACTTATAACGGCAATCAGCCCCAGCATTTT. Encoded protein: CASSNPGRTYNGNQPQHF.

The chain couples TRBV12-3 or TRBV12-4 to TRBJ1-2, with D unclear. Between the trimmed V and J ends, which lost 7 bases and 2 bases, there was a span of 20 bases. The CDR3 loop spans 16 amino acids. Here the CDR3 reads CASTVLRVLLNYGYTF. The CDR3, as DNA: TGTGCCAGCACCGTCCTGAGGGTCCTTCTCAACTATGGCTACACCTTC.

Only a few counts were recorded for this clonotype. The genes are TRBV6-6 and TRBJ2-7, with 10 bases that match TRBD1. Trimming took 2 bases from V and 0 from J; bases not matched to a gene: 4. Germline lookup yields CDR1 MNHNY and CDR2 SVGAGI (reference sequence). The CDR3 consists of 16 residues. CDR3 residues: CASSYPGQGPSYEQYF. Here the CDR3 DNA reads TGTGCCAGCAGTTACCCGGGACAGGGGCCCTCCTACGAGCAGTACTTC.

Only a few counts were recorded for this clonotype. This chain links TRBV9 with TRBJ2-3; D unresolved. Trimming removed 4 bases at V and 5 bases at J, with 17 bases between. CDR3 length equals 15 residues. CDR1 and CDR2 (germline): SGDLS, YYNGEE. The CDR3 spells CASSLREGLLDTQYF. CDR3 DNA: TGTGCCAGCAGCCTCAGAGAAGGTCTCTTAGATACGCAGTATTTT.